The 3 T cell receptor beta chains given below trace back to one sample, sequenced in a study of beta chain features in type 1 diabetes (dated by TCRdb to the late 2010s). Library method: the immunoSEQ multiplex PCR assay. The High Capacity cDNA Reverse Transcription Kit was used to reverse transcribe all of the isolated RNA, meaning that expressed TCRB transcripts were what got sequenced. The table was pulled from immuneACCESS by TCRdb, which kept in-frame rearrangements only. Such tables lose some clones; where checked, under half of the loss comes from unresolved V genes, and the rest has no known cause. The sample table records 900,000 or so clones; 15% to 20% of these occur just once. Jointly, the top ten make up around 0.02% of the sample. Sequenced material: naive CD4+ T cells from blood. Per the publication, the cell subset or site label means: true naive CD4+ T cells. All receptors come from a young woman in good health.

Regarding this clone: This specimen includes other DNA sequences encoding the same CDR3. The chain combines TRBV7-3 with TRBJ1-1; TRBD1 aligns across 8 bases. The ends lost 5 bases at V and 6 bases at J; junction bases unmatched: 5. The CDR3 extends over 13 amino acids. Germline CDR1 SGHTA, CDR2 FQGTGA. The CDR3 DNA is TGTGCCAGCAGCCACGGGACAGGTGCTGAAGCTTTCTTT. Protein: CASSHGTGAEAFF.

The chain combines TRBV5-1 with TRBJ2-1, with unresolved D. V was cut by 2 bases and J by 10 bases, with 13 bases left in between. The CDR3 has 13 amino acids. Germline V gene sequence: CDR1 SGHRS, CDR2 YFSETQ. The CDR3 bases are TGCGCCAGCAGCTTAGATGATTGGTTAGAGCAGTTCTTC. Translation: CASSLDDWLEQFF.

This sequence joins TRBV28 and TRBJ2-7; the match to TRBD1 covers 10 bases. V dropped 5 bases and J dropped 5; count of bases not matched to a gene: 9. CDR3 length: 15 amino acids. Germline V CDR1 and CDR2: MDHEN, SYDVKM. This chain's CDR3 is CASSNPGQGRNEQYF. CDR3 bases: TGTGCCAGCAGTAACCCGGGACAGGGGCGTAACGAGCAGTACTTC.